The clone carrying this T cell receptor (beta chain) was picked up one time. The antigen is undetermined. This specimen belongs to a study of CD8 T cells in ankylosing spondylitis. Study findings and constraints: Reports of some motif variants in reactive arthritis synovial fluid and blood predate this one. Seemingly characteristic of ankylosing spondylitis blood was a TCR beta motif consisting of about 8 highly homologous variants. Researchers report that disease-linked clones proved CD8+ and relatively rare in peripheral blood.

Libraries for TCR beta were made by quantitative 5'-RACE with molecular barcodes. TCRdb ran MiXCR on the 5' RACE reads and lists one entry per CDR3 protein. The sample includes some 340,000 distinct CDR3 sequences, approximately 14% seen only once; the top ten take around 0.99%. The V and J ends lost 4 bases and 0 bases respectively, with 16 bases between them. Per the germline V gene, CDR1 is LNHNV and CDR2 is YYDKDF (reference sequence). This CDR3 is built from 17 residues. Specimen: blood, either unsorted or a sorted T cell fraction (not recorded which). The TCR originated in a male donor with ankylosing spondylitis or in good health (not recorded which). The V gene is TRBV15, the J gene TRBJ2-1; TRBD2 is a possible D gene (6 bases). Here the CDR3 reads CATSIPAGGPSYNEQFF. The CDR3 nucleotides are TGTGCCACCAGCATCCCGGCCGGGGGTCCCTCCTACAATGAGCAGTTCTTC. Complete variable domain (other parts from reference TRBV15 and TRBJ2-1): DAMVIQNPRYQVTQFGKPVTLSCSQTLNHNVMYWYQQKSSQAPKLLFHYYDKDFNNEADTPDNFQSRRPNTSFCFLDIRSPGLGDTAMYLCATSIPAGGPSYNEQFFGPGTRLTVL.